The 23 T cell receptor beta chains presented below share a single source sample, sequenced in a study of shared clonotypes between healthy human individuals. The assay was immunoSEQ multiplex PCR, and TCRdb's table has in-frame clones only and misses some. Among about 2.4 million clones, more than 85% were seen once, and the ten largest hold approximately 0.36%. The sequencing input was naive CD4+ T cells from PBMCs. Subset defined: CD45RA+ positively selected. All receptors come from a man aged 18 to 29 in good health. Some clones in this sample may be carry-over from other donors' samples.

The rearrangement links TRBV5-5 to TRBJ2-5; D is ambiguous. Per the germline V gene, CDR1 is SGHKS and CDR2 is YYEKEE (reference sequence). The V end lost 1 base, the J end lost 7 bases, and 14 bases lay between the germline ends. The CDR3 contains 14 residues. The CDR3 nucleotides are TGTGCCAGCAGCTTGTTAAGTTTGGGAAGGACCCAGTACTTC. This sequence encodes CASSLLSLGRTQYF. The variable domain in full, completed from reference TRBV5-5 and TRBJ2-5, reads DAGVTQSPTHLIKTRGQQVTLRCSPISGHKSVSWYQQVLGQGPQFIFQYYEKEERGRGNFPDRFSARQFPNYSSELNVNALLLGDSALYLCASSLLSLGRTQYFGPGTRLLVL.

The chain is built from TRBV7-3 and TRBJ2-1; tentative D call: TRBD2 (6 bases). The ends were cut back, 2 bases at V and 6 bases at J, with 14 bases in the middle. CDR1 and CDR2 (germline): SGHTA, FQGTGA. This CDR3 is built from 15 residues. The CDR3 nucleotides read TGTGCCAGCAGCTTACTAGCTAGCGCTGTCAATGAGCAGTTCTTC. This sequence encodes CASSLLASAVNEQFF.

This clone was detected once. The chain combines TRBV18 with TRBJ2-5; 7 nucleotides align to TRBD1. Germline trimming cut 6 bases from V and 5 bases from J; bases unmatched to any gene: 6. CDR3 length: 13 residues. Germline V CDR1 and CDR2: KGHSH, LQKENI. CDR3 bases: TGTGCCAGCTCCCTCCAGACAGGGGAGACCCAGTACTTC. It yields the protein CASSLQTGETQYF.

V and J are TRBV6-1 and TRBJ1-2; maybe TRBD1 (6 bases). In germline, CDR1 is MNHNS, CDR2 SASEGT. Trimming took 4 bases from V and 4 from J, leaving 13 bases between them. CDR3 length: 14 residues. The CDR3 DNA sequence: TGTGCCAGCAGTGTCGCCGGACAGCTCTATGGCTACACCTTC. It is translated as CASSVAGQLYGYTF.

V and J are TRBV30 and TRBJ1-5; D might be TRBD1 (5 bases). V lost 3 bases and J lost 6, with 15 bases in between. The CDR3 length is 14 residues. The germline gives CDR1 GTSNPN, CDR2 SVGIG (reference sequence). CDR3 residues: CAWSQTGTGQPQHF. The CDR3 bases are TGTGCCTGGAGCCAAACAGGAACGGGTCAGCCCCAGCATTTT. The variable domain in full, with the rest retrieved from reference TRBV30 and TRBJ1-5, is SQTIHQWPATLVQPVGSPLSLECTVEGTSNPNLYWYRQAAGRGLQLLFYSVGIGQISSEVPQNLSASRPQDRQFILSSKKLLLSDSGFYLCAWSQTGTGQPQHFGDGTRLSIL.

This sequence joins TRBV5-4 and TRBJ2-5; D is unresolved. Between the trimmed V and J ends, which lost 4 bases and 1 base, there was a span of 11 bases. The CDR3 is 14 amino acids. Germline V gives CDR1 SGHNT, CDR2 YYREEE (reference sequence). CDR3 in DNA: TGTGCCAGCAGCCCCAGGACGGCCCAAGAGACCCAGTACTTC. Translation gives CASSPRTAQETQYF.

J is TRBJ2-7 and V is TRBV5-1; 15 bases are shared with TRBD2. Per the germline V gene, CDR1 is SGHRS and CDR2 is YFSETQ. With V trimmed by 4 bases and J by 6 bases, 5 bases remained unmatched. This CDR3 contains 15 residues. The CDR3 loop reads CASSPTGLAGGEQYF. CDR3 nucleotide sequence: TGCGCCAGCAGCCCGACGGGACTAGCGGGAGGCGAGCAGTACTTC.

The chain is built from TRBV19 and TRBJ2-7, with 10 bases aligning to TRBD1. The CDR3 contains 16 residues. Germline V gene lookup returns CDR1 LNHDA and CDR2 SQIVND (reference sequence). V lost 2 bases to trimming and J lost 2 bases; unmatched junction nucleotides: 6. This chain's CDR3 is CASSIIRGQGTYEQYF. As DNA, the CDR3 is TGTGCCAGTAGTATAATTCGGGGACAGGGGACCTACGAGCAGTACTTC. The variable domain in full, with the rest retrieved from reference TRBV19 and TRBJ2-7, is DGGITQSPKYLFRKEGQNVTLSCEQNLNHDAMYWYRQDPGQGLRLIYYSQIVNDFQKGDIAEGYSVSREKKESFPLTVTSAQKNPTAFYLCASSIIRGQGTYEQYFGPGTRLTVT.

The rearrangement links TRBV28 to TRBJ2-5; D is undetermined. The CDR3 is 13 residues long. Per germline, CDR1 MDHEN and CDR2 SYDVKM. V lost 6 bases and J 2 bases, leaving 10 bases between the germline ends. CDR3 amino acids: CASSRTPQETQYF. CDR3 sequence (DNA): TGTGCCAGCAGCAGGACGCCACAAGAGACCCAGTACTTC.

The chain couples TRBV6-1 to TRBJ1-2; D remains ambiguous. Trimming removed 0 bases from V and 2 bases from J, with 7 bases in between. Germline V gene sequence: CDR1 MNHNS, CDR2 SASEGT. The CDR3 is 14 residues long. The CDR3, as DNA: TGTGCCAGCAGTGAAGCGCATATCAACTATGGCTACACCTTC. Translation gives CASSEAHINYGYTF.

The chain has TRBV9 and TRBJ2-3; D unclear. The CDR3 totals 15 residues. The ends were cut back, 0 bases at V and 2 bases at J, with 10 bases in the middle. Germline V gives CDR1 SGDLS, CDR2 YYNGEE. In DNA form, the CDR3 reads TGTGCCAGCAGCGTAGGCAGCCCGTTCACAGATACGCAGTATTTT. Translated: CASSVGSPFTDTQYF.

This chain links TRBV5-1 with TRBJ1-2, with a possible D match to TRBD1 (5 bases). The V and J ends lost 4 bases and 6 bases respectively, with 16 bases between them. The CDR3 loop spans 14 amino acids. The germline gives CDR1 SGHRS, CDR2 YFSETQ. The CDR3 DNA follows: TGCGCCAGCAGCCCGCTGCCAGGGATGGATGGCTACACCTTC. It is translated as CASSPLPGMDGYTF.

The chain is built from TRBV28 and TRBJ2-7; weak D call: TRBD1 (6 bases). V was pared by 8 bases and J by 4 bases, with 21 bases between. This CDR3 contains 15 residues. Germline CDR1 and CDR2: MDHEN and SYDVKM. In DNA, the CDR3 is TGTGCCAGCGGTCTGATACAGGGAAATGGTTACGAGCAGTACTTC. Its translation is CASGLIQGNGYEQYF.

This clone has more than one count but fewer than ten. The same CDR3 can be traced to other DNA sequences in this sample. The V gene is TRBV18, the J gene TRBJ1-2, with D possibly matching TRBD1 (5 bases). V gave up 5 bases and J gave up 5 bases, with 12 bases separating them. The CDR3 covers 13 residues. Per the germline V gene, CDR1 is KGHSH and CDR2 is LQKENI. As DNA, the CDR3 is TGTGCCAGCTCAGAGGGCAGGGAGTATGGCTACACCTTC. This codes for CASSEGREYGYTF.

The chain joins TRBV18 to TRBJ2-2; D unclear. V lost 3 bases and J 6 bases, leaving 8 bases between the germline ends. The CDR3 is made up of 13 amino acids. Germline V gene sequence: CDR1 KGHSH, CDR2 LQKENI. CDR3 region: CASSPKIAGELFF. CDR3 in DNA: TGTGCCAGCTCACCCAAAATTGCCGGGGAGCTGTTTTTT.

The chain uses TRBV7-9 and TRBJ1-1; TRBD1 matches 7 bases. V gave up 5 bases and J gave up 4 bases; unmatched junction bases: 7. CDR3 length: 14 residues. Per the germline V gene, CDR1 is SEHNR and CDR2 is FQNEAQ (reference sequence). The CDR3 DNA reads as TGTGCCAGCAGCCTAGAACAGGGGATCACTGAAGCTTTCTTT. Protein: CASSLEQGITEAFF.

This chain connects TRBV28 to TRBJ2-7, with 14 bases that match TRBD2. Germline CDR1 and CDR2: MDHEN and SYDVKM. The CDR3 is 19 amino acids. The V and J ends lost 4 bases and 5 bases, in that order; junction bases with no gene match: 16. The CDR3 bases are TGTGCCAGCAGTTCGGGGGGACTAGCGGGAGCTGGAGGGGTCGACGAGCAGTACTTC. Protein: CASSSGGLAGAGGVDEQYF.

The chain joins TRBV7-8 to TRBJ2-5; perhaps TRBD2 as D (8 bases). Germline CDR1 is SGHVS and CDR2 is FQNEAQ. Trimming removed 1 base from V and 8 bases from J, with 26 bases in between. This CDR3 is built from 18 residues. CDR3 sequence (DNA): TGTGCCAGCAGCTTAGGACAGGGAGCTAGCGGGCCCTTACAAACCCAGTACTTC. Amino acid sequence: CASSLGQGASGPLQTQYF. Full variable domain (outside the CDR3, taken from reference TRBV7-8 and TRBJ2-5): GAGVSQSPRYKVAKRGQDVALRCDPISGHVSLFWYQQALGQGPEFLTYFQNEAQLDKSGLPSDRFFAERPEGSVSTLKIQRTQQEDSAVYLCASSLGQGASGPLQTQYFGPGTRLLVL.

The V call is TRBV28, the J call TRBJ1-5, with D perhaps TRBD1 (6 bases). This CDR3 contains 17 residues. With 5 bases removed from V and 1 base from J, the gap between germline ends came to 18 bases. Looked up from germline, CDR1 is MDHEN and CDR2 is SYDVKM. CDR3 sequence (DNA): TGTGCCAGCAGTGCGCATCAGGGGCGAGGGAGCAATCAGCCCCAGCATTTT. Protein sequence: CASSAHQGRGSNQPQHF.

CDR3 sequence reads: CASSRRTDSYEQYF. Written as DNA, the CDR3 is TGCGCCAGCAGCCGGAGGACAGACTCCTACGAGCAGTACTTC. The V and J genes are TRBV4-1 and TRBJ2-5; tentative D call: TRBD1 (6 bases). The assigned J gene may be wrong: the sequence end matches TRBJ2-7 better. Germline CDR1 reads MGHRA; CDR2 reads YSYEKL. The length of the CDR3 is 14 residues.

This sequence joins TRBV4-1 and TRBJ1-5, with TRBD1 as a possible D gene (6 bases). From germline, CDR1 is MGHRA and CDR2 YSYEKL. V was trimmed by 1 base and J by 0 bases, leaving 13 bases between them. This CDR3 is built from 17 residues. In nucleotides, the CDR3 is TGCGCCAGCAGCCAAGGGACAGCCATATATAGCAATCAGCCCCAGCATTTT. As protein: CASSQGTAIYSNQPQHF.

The V and J genes are TRBV9 and TRBJ2-7; 8 positions match TRBD1. From germline, CDR1 is SGDLS and CDR2 YYNGEE. The CDR3 is 16 residues long. With V trimmed by 6 bases and J by 6 bases, 17 bases remained unmatched. CDR3 residues: CASNELGQGAFGEQYF. CDR3 DNA: TGTGCCAGCAACGAATTAGGGCAGGGGGCTTTCGGCGAGCAGTACTTC. The full variable domain, with the rest looked up from reference TRBV9 and TRBJ2-7, is DSGVTQTPKHLITATGQRVTLRCSPRSGDLSVYWYQQSLDQGLQFLIQYYNGEERAKGNILERFSAQQFPDLHSELNLSSLELGDSALYFCASNELGQGAFGEQYFGPGTRLTVT.

The gene calls are TRBV28 and TRBJ1-4, with 7 bases aligning to TRBD1. Germline assignment: CDR1 MDHEN and CDR2 SYDVKM. The CDR3 contains 15 residues. Trimming cost V 5 bases and J 0 bases; bases outside gene matches: 3. DNA of the CDR3: TGTGCCAGCAGTACAACAGGGGCAACTAATGAAAAACTGTTTTTT. It codes for CASSTTGATNEKLFF.